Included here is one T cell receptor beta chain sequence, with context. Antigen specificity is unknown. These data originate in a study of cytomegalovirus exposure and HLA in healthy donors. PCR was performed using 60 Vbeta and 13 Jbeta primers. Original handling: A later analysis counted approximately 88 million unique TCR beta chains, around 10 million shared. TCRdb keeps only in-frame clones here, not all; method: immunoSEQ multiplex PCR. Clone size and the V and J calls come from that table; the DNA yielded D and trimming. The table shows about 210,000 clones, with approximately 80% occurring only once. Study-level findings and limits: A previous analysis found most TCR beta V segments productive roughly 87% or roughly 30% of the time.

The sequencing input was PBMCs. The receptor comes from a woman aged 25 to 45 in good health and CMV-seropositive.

CDR3 DNA sequence: TGTGCCTGGAGTTCAACACTAGCGGGAGCCTTCAATGAGCAGTTCTTC. It translates to CAWSSTLAGAFNEQFF. The gene calls are TRBV30 and TRBJ2-1; 11 bases match TRBD2. Germline CDR1 reads GTSNPN; CDR2 reads SVGIG (reference sequence). Germline trimming cut 2 bases from V and 6 bases from J; bases unmatched to any gene: 9. The CDR3 totals 16 residues.